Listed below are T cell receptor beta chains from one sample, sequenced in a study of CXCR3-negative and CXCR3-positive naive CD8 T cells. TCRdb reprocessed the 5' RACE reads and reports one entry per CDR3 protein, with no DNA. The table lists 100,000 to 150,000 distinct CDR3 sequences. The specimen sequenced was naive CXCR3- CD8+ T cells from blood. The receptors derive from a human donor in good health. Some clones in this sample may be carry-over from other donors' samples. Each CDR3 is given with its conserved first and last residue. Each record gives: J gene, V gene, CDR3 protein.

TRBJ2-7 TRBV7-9 CASSPRTTAGTAPYEQYF
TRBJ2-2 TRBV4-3 CASSDRGLAGGITGELFF
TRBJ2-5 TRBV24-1 CATSDPRQGEETQYF
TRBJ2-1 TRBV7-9 CASSLGGLQYNEQFF
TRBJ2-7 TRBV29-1 CSVEDPDRSYEQYF
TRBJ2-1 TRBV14 CASSQPRLAGNEQFF
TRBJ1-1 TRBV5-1 CASSFTGTNTEAFF
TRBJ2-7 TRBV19 CASSIGQGTSYEQYF
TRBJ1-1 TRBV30 CAWAGWRQDTEAFF
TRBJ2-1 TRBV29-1 CSVISGGTEQFF
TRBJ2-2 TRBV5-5 CASSLGVRGNTGELFF